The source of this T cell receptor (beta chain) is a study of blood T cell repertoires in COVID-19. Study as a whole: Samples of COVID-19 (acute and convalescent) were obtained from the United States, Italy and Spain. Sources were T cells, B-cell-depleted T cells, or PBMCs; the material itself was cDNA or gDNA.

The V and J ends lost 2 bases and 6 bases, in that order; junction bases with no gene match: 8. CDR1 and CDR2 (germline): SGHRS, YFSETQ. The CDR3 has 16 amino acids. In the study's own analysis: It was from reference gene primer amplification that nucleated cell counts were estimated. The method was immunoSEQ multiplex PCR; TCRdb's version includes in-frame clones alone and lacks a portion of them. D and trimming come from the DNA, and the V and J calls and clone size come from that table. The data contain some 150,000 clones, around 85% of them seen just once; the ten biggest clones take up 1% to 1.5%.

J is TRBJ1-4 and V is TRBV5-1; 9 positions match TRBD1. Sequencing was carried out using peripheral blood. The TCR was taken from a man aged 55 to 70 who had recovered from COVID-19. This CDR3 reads CASSFTPGQGDEKLFF. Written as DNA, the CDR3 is TGCGCCAGCAGCTTTACCCCGGGACAGGGAGATGAAAAACTGTTTTTT.